The 32 T cell receptor beta chains below all came from one sample that was sequenced in a study of blood T cell repertoires in COVID-19. The protocol was immunoSEQ multiplex PCR, while the TCRdb copy is restricted to in-frame clones and leaves out a portion. The data hold approximately 170,000 clones, with around 89% observed a single time. Sequenced material: PBMCs or T cells enriched from blood (not recorded which). The receptors were gathered from a woman between 18 and 29 years old who had recovered from COVID-19.

V and J are TRBV27 and TRBJ1-2; unclear D gene. V was pared by 3 bases and J by 5 bases, with 13 bases between. The germline gives CDR1 MNHEY, CDR2 SMNVEV (reference sequence). CDR3 size: 14 residues. CDR3 protein: CASSFLGGRYGYTF. CDR3 DNA: TGTGCCAGCAGTTTCCTGGGAGGTCGGTATGGCTACACCTTC.

This sequence joins TRBV5-1 and TRBJ2-1; 12 bases match TRBD1. Trimming took 3 bases from V and 0 from J; bases not matched to a gene: 4. CDR1 and CDR2 from the germline V gene are SGHRS and YFSETQ. The CDR3 length is 17 residues. CDR3 region: CASSSGTGGSSYNEQFF. In DNA, the CDR3 is TGCGCCAGCAGCTCCGGGACAGGGGGCAGCTCCTACAATGAGCAGTTCTTC.

CDR3 nucleotide sequence: TGTGCCAGCAGCCAGTTAGCGGGAGTGGGCACAGATACGCAGTATTTT. This codes for CASSQLAGVGTDTQYF. The rearrangement links TRBV3-1 (or the pseudogene TRBV3-2) to TRBJ2-3; 9 bases are shared with TRBD2. The CDR3 has 16 residues. The germline CDR1 and CDR2 sequences are LGHDT and YNNKEL (reference sequence). The trim removed 3 bases at V and 1 base at J, leaving 5 bases unmatched.

This chain joins TRBV18 and TRBJ2-7; 9 bases are a match to TRBD2. After removal of 6 bases from V and 0 bases from J, the junction contained 9 bases not matched to a gene. Germline CDR1 and CDR2: KGHSH and LQKENI. The CDR3 has 16 residues. CDR3 bases: TGTGCCAGCTCCACCCTAGCGGGATCATACTCCTACGAGCAGTACTTC. Protein: CASSTLAGSYSYEQYF.

The V gene is TRBV7-9, the J gene TRBJ1-1; D possibly corresponds to TRBD1 (5 bases). Trimming took off 1 base at V and 11 bases at J, with 14 bases between the two ends. This CDR3 is built from 13 residues. Germline CDR1 and CDR2: SEHNR and FQNEAQ (reference sequence). CDR3 amino acids: CASSLEGLLVAFF. The CDR3 nucleotides are TGTGCCAGCAGCTTAGAGGGGCTTTTGGTGGCTTTCTTT.

This chain joins TRBV21-1 and TRBJ2-5; TRBD2, the D gene given by the table, was not confirmed from the DNA. TRBV21-1 is termed a pseudogene. This CDR3 is 14 amino acids long. The CDR3 sequence is CASSPGRAGETQYF. The CDR3 coding sequence is TGTGCCAGCAGCCCGGGGAGGGCCGGAGAGACCCAGTACTTC.

The CDR3 is CASSSRAGDEQYF. CDR3 nucleotides: TGTGCCAGCTCCTCCCGGGCCGGGGACGAGCAGTACTTC. The rearrangement links TRBV18 to TRBJ2-7, with a weak D call TRBD2 (5 bases). The germline V and J ends were trimmed by 6 bases and 5 bases, with 14 bases remaining between them. Germline V gene data show CDR1 as KGHSH and CDR2 as LQKENI. The CDR3 sequence is 13 residues long.

This sequence joins TRBV27 and TRBJ2-3; perhaps TRBD1 as D (5 bases). Trimming took off 8 bases at V and 2 bases at J, with 29 bases between the two ends. CDR3 length: 19 amino acids. Germline lookup yields CDR1 MNHEY and CDR2 SMNVEV (reference sequence). CDR3 in amino acids: CASPWVPLIQEPATDTQYF. In DNA, the CDR3 is TGTGCCAGCCCATGGGTACCCCTCATACAGGAGCCCGCCACAGATACGCAGTATTTT.

V and J are TRBV18 and TRBJ2-7, with 9 nucleotides matching TRBD1. Looked up from germline, CDR1 is KGHSH and CDR2 is LQKENI. The CDR3 contains 16 residues. V was pared by 3 bases and J by 2 bases, with 8 bases of the junction left unmatched. CDR3: CASSPSRDRVTYEQYF. In DNA form, the CDR3 reads TGTGCCAGCTCACCCAGTCGGGACAGGGTAACCTACGAGCAGTACTTC.

The chain uses TRBV3-1 (or the pseudogene TRBV3-2) and TRBJ2-7; D may be TRBD1 (5 bases). V was cut by 5 bases and J by 0 bases, with 14 bases left in between. CDR1 and CDR2 from the germline V gene are LGHDT and YNNKEL (reference sequence). The CDR3 covers 15 residues. CDR3 sequence reads: CASSTGPTSSYEQYF. The CDR3 region has the DNA TGTGCCAGCAGCACAGGACCGACGAGCTCCTACGAGCAGTACTTC.

The V gene is TRBV11-3, the J gene TRBJ2-1; 7 nucleotides align to TRBD1. After removal of 1 base from V and 4 bases from J, the junction contained 10 bases not matched to a gene. Germline-derived CDR1 and CDR2 are SGHNT and YENEEA. The CDR3 is made up of 17 amino acids. CDR3 in amino acids: CASSLGGQRARYNEQFF. The CDR3 nucleotides read TGTGCCAGCAGCTTAGGGGGACAGAGGGCTAGGTACAATGAGCAGTTCTTC.

This rearrangement joins TRBV30 to TRBJ1-5, with a possible D match to TRBD1 (6 bases). Between the trimmed V and J ends, which lost 1 base and 9 bases, there was a span of 13 bases. CDR3 size: 13 residues. Germline V CDR1 and CDR2: GTSNPN, SVGIG (reference sequence). CDR3 sequence reads: CAWSGTGPLPQHF. The CDR3 bases are TGTGCCTGGAGTGGTACAGGGCCGTTGCCCCAGCATTTT.

The rearrangement links TRBV28 to TRBJ1-1, with TRBD1 matching over 7 bases. V was pared by 4 bases and J by 5 bases, with 13 bases of the junction left unmatched. Germline-derived CDR1 and CDR2 are MDHEN and SYDVKM. The CDR3 totals 16 residues. CDR3 region: CASSSPTGRRRTEAFF. In nucleotides, the CDR3 is TGTGCCAGCAGTTCACCGACAGGGAGAAGGAGAACTGAAGCTTTCTTT.

The chain joins TRBV7-8 to TRBJ1-2; 9 bases line up with TRBD1. This CDR3 region has 13 residues. Germline CDR1 and CDR2: SGHVS and FQNEAQ. Unmatched junction bases numbered 4, after V lost 3 bases and J lost 8 bases. DNA of the CDR3: TGTGCCAGCAGCTTCGGACAGGGGTTAGGCTACACCTTC. This codes for CASSFGQGLGYTF. The variable domain in full, completed from reference TRBV7-8 and TRBJ1-2, reads GAGVSQSPRYKVAKRGQDVALRCDPISGHVSLFWYQQALGQGPEFLTYFQNEAQLDKSGLPSDRFFAERPEGSVSTLKIQRTQQEDSAVYLCASSFGQGLGYTFGSGTRLTVV.

The chain employs TRBV4-3 and TRBJ2-3, with a weak D call TRBD2 (6 bases). The V gene lost 5 bases and the J gene lost 0 bases, with 12 bases spanning the gap. The CDR3 length is 15 residues. Germline loops: CDR1 LGHNA, CDR2 YSLEER. The CDR3 region is CASSVRGMSTDTQYF. The CDR3 DNA reads as TGCGCCAGCAGCGTGCGGGGTATGAGCACAGATACGCAGTATTTT.

The chain combines TRBV20-1 with TRBJ2-1; D might be TRBD2 (5 bases). Looked up from germline, CDR1 is DFQATT and CDR2 is SNEGSKA (reference sequence). The V end was cut by 3 bases, the J end by 6 bases, with 12 bases between. The CDR3 is 13 amino acids. CDR3 region: CSASYQDSNEQFF. CDR3 nucleotide sequence: TGCAGTGCTAGTTACCAGGACTCCAATGAGCAGTTCTTC.

The V gene is TRBV28, the J gene TRBJ2-1; D gene unclear. The ends were cut back, 5 bases at V and 6 bases at J, with 14 bases in the middle. This CDR3 has 14 residues. CDR1 MDHEN and CDR2 SYDVKM come from the germline V gene. The CDR3 is CASSPTPGLNEQFF. The CDR3 nucleotides read TGTGCCAGCAGTCCGACCCCAGGTCTCAATGAGCAGTTCTTC.

The chain has TRBV30 and TRBJ2-7; D perhaps matches TRBD1 (6 bases). Germline V gene lookup returns CDR1 GTSNPN and CDR2 SVGIG (reference sequence). Trimming removed 8 bases at V and 3 bases at J, with 20 bases between. The CDR3 runs 14 residues. This CDR3 reads CAGDSGALSYEQYF. The DNA of the CDR3 is TGTGCCGGCGATTCAGGGGCCTTAAGCTACGAGCAGTACTTC.

The chain employs TRBV25-1 and TRBJ2-7; perhaps TRBD1 as D (6 bases). The CDR3 extends over 15 amino acids. Trimming left V 3 bases short and J 3 bases short, with 15 bases between. CDR1 and CDR2 from the germline V gene are MGHDK and SYGVNS. The CDR3 coding sequence is TGTGCCAGCAGTGACCTAGGACAGTCTCTCTACGAGCAGTACTTC. As protein: CASSDLGQSLYEQYF.

The chain couples TRBV28 to TRBJ2-2; perhaps TRBD1 as D (6 bases). The CDR3 spans 16 residues. The V end lost 5 bases, the J end lost 4 bases, and 17 bases lay between the germline ends. Germline V gene sequence: CDR1 MDHEN, CDR2 SYDVKM. The CDR3 DNA is TGTGCCAGCAGTCCGACAGGAATGAGCCGCACCGGGGAGCTGTTTTTT. This translates into CASSPTGMSRTGELFF. Full variable domain (missing parts from reference TRBV28 and TRBJ2-2): DVKVTQSSRYLVKRTGEKVFLECVQDMDHENMFWYRQDPGLGLRLIYFSYDVKMKEKGDIPEGYSVSREKKERFSLILESASTNQTSMYLCASSPTGMSRTGELFFGEGSRLTVL.

The J gene is TRBJ2-2, the V gene TRBV5-1; D may be TRBD1 (5 bases). Germline CDR1 and CDR2: SGHRS and YFSETQ. There are 16 residues in the CDR3. The V and J ends lost 0 bases and 4 bases respectively, with 13 bases between them. CDR3 amino acids: CASSLAQGGGTGELFF. The CDR3 DNA follows: TGCGCCAGCAGCTTGGCCCAGGGCGGCGGCACCGGGGAGCTGTTTTTT.

This chain joins TRBV11-2 and TRBJ2-3, with a tentative D call TRBD2 (6 bases). Trimming took 5 bases from V and 0 from J, leaving 15 bases between them. CDR3 length equals 16 residues. The germline CDR1 and CDR2 sequences are SGHAT and FQNNGV. The CDR3 nucleotides read TGTGCCAGCAGCGAGTGGCGGGACGCAAGCACAGATACGCAGTATTTT. This codes for CASSEWRDASTDTQYF. The whole variable domain, filled in from reference TRBV11-2 and TRBJ2-3, reads EAGVAQSPRYKIIEKRQSVAFWCNPISGHATLYWYQQILGQGPKLLIQFQNNGVVDDSQLPKDRFSAERLKGVDSTLKIQPAKLEDSAVYLCASSEWRDASTDTQYFGPGTRLTVL.

The chain combines TRBV7-6 with TRBJ2-2; 11 bases map to TRBD2. The germline V gene encodes CDR1 SGHVS and CDR2 FNYEAQ. The junction had 9 bases not matched to a gene; V was cut back by 5 bases and J by 7 bases. This CDR3 comprises 16 residues. CDR3 loop: CASSRKLAGAFGELFF. Written as DNA, the CDR3 is TGTGCCAGCAGCCGGAAACTAGCGGGAGCTTTCGGGGAGCTGTTTTTT.

The chain has TRBV5-1 and TRBJ1-1, with D perhaps TRBD1 (6 bases). CDR3 length: 14 amino acids. From germline, CDR1 is SGHRS and CDR2 YFSETQ. V gave up 2 bases and J gave up 2 bases, with 10 bases separating them. In DNA form, the CDR3 reads TGCGCCAGCAGCTTTGGGGGGGCTAACACTGAAGCTTTCTTT. Its translation is CASSFGGANTEAFF.

The chain carries TRBV6-5 and TRBJ2-1; the D gene is possibly TRBD1 (5 bases). Germline lookup yields CDR1 MNHEY and CDR2 SVGAGI. The CDR3 consists of 12 residues. Trimming removed 6 bases at V and 8 bases at J, with 11 bases between. CDR3 sequence reads: CASSHLGDEQFF. The CDR3 region has the DNA TGTGCCAGCAGCCACCTAGGGGATGAGCAGTTCTTC.

V gene TRBV30 combines with J gene TRBJ2-2; no clear D gene. CDR1 GTSNPN and CDR2 SVGIG come from the germline V gene (reference sequence). Trimming removed 0 bases at V and 6 bases at J, with 8 bases between. This CDR3 is 13 amino acids long. CDR3 sequence reads: CAWSVRVPGELFF. The CDR3 DNA reads as TGTGCCTGGAGTGTACGAGTACCCGGGGAGCTGTTTTTT. The entire variable domain, with the rest obtained from reference TRBV30 and TRBJ2-2, is as follows: SQTIHQWPATLVQPVGSPLSLECTVEGTSNPNLYWYRQAAGRGLQLLFYSVGIGQISSEVPQNLSASRPQDRQFILSSKKLLLSDSGFYLCAWSVRVPGELFFGEGSRLTVL.

The chain recombines TRBV28 with TRBJ2-2; 11 nucleotides align to TRBD2. V lost 5 bases and J lost 8; bases outside the gene matches: 10. The CDR3 length is 16 residues. The germline gives CDR1 MDHEN, CDR2 SYDVKM. The CDR3 loop is CASSKPGLADRGELFF. The DNA for the CDR3 is TGTGCCAGCAGTAAACCGGGACTAGCGGATAGAGGGGAGCTGTTTTTT. Combining the CDR3 with reference TRBV28 and TRBJ2-2 gives the whole variable domain DVKVTQSSRYLVKRTGEKVFLECVQDMDHENMFWYRQDPGLGLRLIYFSYDVKMKEKGDIPEGYSVSREKKERFSLILESASTNQTSMYLCASSKPGLADRGELFFGEGSRLTVL.

The count of this clone is one. One junction end does not reproduce the germline sequence, and a read error may be involved. The chain links TRBV28 to TRBJ2-3, with 13 positions matching TRBD2. Per germline, CDR1 MDHEN and CDR2 SYDVKM. The CDR3 totals 17 residues. The CDR3 region has the DNA TGTGCCAGCAGTCTATGGACTAGCGGGAGAACCACAGATACGCAGTATTTT. Its protein product is CASSLWTSGRTTDTQYF.

V and J are TRBV19 and TRBJ2-7; 7 positions match TRBD2. After removal of 5 bases from V and 6 bases from J, the junction contained 7 bases not matched to a gene. The CDR3 is 13 amino acids. Germline V gives CDR1 LNHDA, CDR2 SQIVND (reference sequence). The CDR3, as DNA: TGTGCCAGTAGTGCGGGAGCCCTTTCCGAGCAGTACTTC. Translating it yields CASSAGALSEQYF.

This clone showed up just once. J is TRBJ2-3 and V is TRBV6-5, with D perhaps matching TRBD2 (5 bases). Trimming cost V 7 bases and J 1 base, with 9 bases left between them. The CDR3 loop spans 13 amino acids. CDR1 MNHEY and CDR2 SVGAGI come from the germline V gene. CDR3 loop: CASTLGGTDTQYF. The DNA for the CDR3 is TGTGCCAGCACCCTCGGGGGCACAGATACGCAGTATTTT.

This clone appeared a few times. The CDR3 loop reads CASSPGSNTGELFF. The CDR3 nucleotides are TGTGCCAGCAGCCCGGGATCGAACACCGGGGAGCTGTTTTTT. The chain employs TRBV5-4 and TRBJ2-2, with D possibly TRBD2 on 5 matching bases. The V end lost 4 bases, the J end lost 0 bases, and 7 bases lay between the germline ends. This CDR3 region has 14 residues. Looked up from germline, CDR1 is SGHNT and CDR2 is YYREEE (reference sequence).

This chain joins TRBV27 and TRBJ1-1, with D perhaps matching TRBD1 (5 bases). The germline V gene has CDR1 MNHEY and CDR2 SMNVEV (reference sequence). Trimming stripped 3 bases from V and 4 bases from J, with 9 bases between. CDR3 length: 13 residues. The CDR3, as DNA: TGTGCCAGCAGTTTGGAAGGGGTCACTGAAGCTTTCTTT. It encodes CASSLEGVTEAFF.